This entry is about one T cell receptor beta chain. As yet, its antigen is unknown. The sample originates from a study of radiotherapy plus CTLA-4 blockade in lung cancer. Points from the study as a whole: Early shifts in blood T cell clones, with interferon-beta, reportedly predicted response best.

The assay was immunoSEQ multiplex PCR, and TCRdb's table has in-frame clones only and misses some. The sample lists about 45,000 clones; roughly 60% were seen once. V lost 2 bases, J lost 3 bases, and 13 bases lay in between. The CDR3 covers 16 residues. CDR1 and CDR2 (germline): SEHNR, FQNEAQ (reference sequence). This TCR was sampled from a human donor with non-small cell lung cancer who had a partial response to radiotherapy plus ipilimumab. The V and J genes are TRBV7-9 and TRBJ2-2; tentatively, D is TRBD1 (6 bases). The sample was peripheral blood, taken from a patient treated with radiotherapy plus ipilimumab. CDR3 protein: CASSLWGQVYTGELFF. CDR3 sequence (DNA): TGTGCCAGCAGCTTATGGGGGCAGGTTTACACCGGGGAGCTGTTTTTT.